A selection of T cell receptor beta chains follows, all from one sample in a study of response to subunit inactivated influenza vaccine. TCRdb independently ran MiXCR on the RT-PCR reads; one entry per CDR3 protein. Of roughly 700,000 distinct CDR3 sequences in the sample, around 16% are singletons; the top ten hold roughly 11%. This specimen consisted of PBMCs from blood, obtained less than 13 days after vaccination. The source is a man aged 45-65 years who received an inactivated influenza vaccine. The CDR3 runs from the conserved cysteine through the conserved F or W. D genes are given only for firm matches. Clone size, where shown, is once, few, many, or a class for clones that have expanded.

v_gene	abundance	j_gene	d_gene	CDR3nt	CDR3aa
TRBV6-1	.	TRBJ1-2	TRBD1	TGTGCCAGCAGGACTCAGGGGGCTCGTGGCTTGTATGGCTACACCTTC	CASRTQGARGLYGYTF
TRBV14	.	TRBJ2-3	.	TGTGCCAGCAGCCGAACAGGGATGAGGGCAGATACGCAGTATTTT	CASSRTGMRADTQYF
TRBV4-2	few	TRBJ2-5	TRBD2	TGTGCCAGCAGCCAAGACAAGACTAGCGGGAGAAGCGGGACCCAGTACTTC	CASSQDKTSGRSGTQYF
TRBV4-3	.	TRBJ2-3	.	TGCGCCAGCAGCCAAGGGGTCCGGGTAGATACGCAGTATTTT	CASSQGVRVDTQYF
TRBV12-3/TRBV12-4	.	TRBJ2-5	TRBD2	TGTGCCAGCAGTCCCGGAGGACTAGCTGTCGAGACCCAGTACTTC	CASSPGGLAVETQYF
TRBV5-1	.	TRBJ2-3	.	TGCGCCAGCAGCTCAGTTAAAACGAGCACAGATACGCAGTATTTT	CASSSVKTSTDTQYF
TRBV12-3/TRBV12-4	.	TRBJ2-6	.	TGTGCCAGCAGAATCCCTGGGAGCTCTGGGGCCAACGTCCTGACTTTC	CASRIPGSSGANVLTF
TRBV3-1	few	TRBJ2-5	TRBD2	TGTGCCAGCAGCCAGGGGGGACTAGCGGGGAGTTTGGCCCAGTACTTC	CASSQGGLAGSLAQYF
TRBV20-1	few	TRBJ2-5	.	TGCAGTGCTAGGCCGGGCCTAAACGGTGCCGGGACCCAGTACTTC	CSARPGLNGAGTQYF
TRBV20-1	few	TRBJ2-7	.	TGCAGTGCTAGGAGGGTGGTATATATGGGGAGCTCCTACGAGCAGTACTTC	CSARRVVYMGSSYEQYF
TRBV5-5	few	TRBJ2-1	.	TGTGCCAGCAGCACATTTGGGGGCGACTCCTACAATGAGCAGTTCTTC	CASSTFGGDSYNEQFF
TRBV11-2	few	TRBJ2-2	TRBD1	TGTGCCAGCAGCCAGGGGGTTACCGGGGAGCTGTTTTTT	CASSQGVTGELFF
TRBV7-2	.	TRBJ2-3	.	TGTGCCAGCAGCTTAGGGGCTAGCTCCCTGGTTGTTGGGCAGTATTTT	CASSLGASSLVVGQYF
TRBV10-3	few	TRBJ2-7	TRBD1	TGTGCCATCAGTATAGACGGGACAGTATACGAGCAGTACTTC	CAISIDGTVYEQYF
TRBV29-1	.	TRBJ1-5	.	TGCAGCGTACGGGAGACCCTGAATAGCAATCAGCCCCAGCATTTT	CSVRETLNSNQPQHF
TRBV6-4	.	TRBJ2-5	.	TGTGCCAGCAGCCGACAGCCTGGGGAGACCCAGTACTTC	CASSRQPGETQYF
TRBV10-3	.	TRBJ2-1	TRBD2	TGTGCCATCAGCGACGGACTAGCGGCCTACAATGAGCAGTTCTTC	CAISDGLAAYNEQFF
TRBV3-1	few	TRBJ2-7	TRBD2	TGTGCCAGCAGCCAAGATTCGGGACTAGCTGTTGAGCAGTACTTC	CASSQDSGLAVEQYF
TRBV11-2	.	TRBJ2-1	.	TGTGCCAGCAGCGGGCTAGCACCTGAGCAGTTCTTC	CASSGLAPEQFF
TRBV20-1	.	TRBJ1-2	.	TGCAGTGCTAGAGATGTCCAGGACGGCTATGGCTACACCTTC	CSARDVQDGYGYTF
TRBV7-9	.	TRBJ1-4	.	TGTGCCAGCAGCTTATTACAGTCTAATGAAAAACTGTTTTTT	CASSLLQSNEKLFF
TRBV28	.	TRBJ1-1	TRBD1	TGTGCCAGCAGTCCCGACAGGGAAACGAACACTGAAGCTTTCTTT	CASSPDRETNTEAFF
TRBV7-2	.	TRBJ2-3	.	TGTGCCAGCAGCTTAGCGGACATCAGCACAGATACGCAGTATTTT	CASSLADISTDTQYF
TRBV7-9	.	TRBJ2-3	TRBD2	TGTGCCAGCAGCTGGGTCACCGGGACTAGCGATTCAGATACGCAGTATTTT	CASSWVTGTSDSDTQYF
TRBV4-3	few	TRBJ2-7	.	TGCGCCAGCAGCCACAGCGCAGTCCCCGGGACGCGATACGAGCAGTACTTC	CASSHSAVPGTRYEQYF
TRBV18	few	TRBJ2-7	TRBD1	TGTGCCAGCTCACCCGTTCACAGGGGGCTGAGCTCCTACGAGCAGTACTTC	CASSPVHRGLSSYEQYF
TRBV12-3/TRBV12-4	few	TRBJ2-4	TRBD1	TGTGCCAGCAGGAAGACAGGGGAAGAAAACATTCAGTACTTC	CASRKTGEENIQYF
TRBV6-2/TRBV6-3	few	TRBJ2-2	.	TGTGCCAGCAGTTACCCCAGGGGGGGCCCTAACACCGGGGAGCTGTTTTTT	CASSYPRGGPNTGELFF
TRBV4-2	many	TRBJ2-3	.	TGTGCCAGCAGCCAAGCGGGGGGCGGGAGCAGAGATACGCAGTATTTT	CASSQAGGGSRDTQYF
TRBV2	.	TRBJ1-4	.	TGTGCCAGCAGGGGCGATTGGGCGGCTAATGAAAAACTGTTTTTT	CASRGDWAANEKLFF
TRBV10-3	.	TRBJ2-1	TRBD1	TGTGCCATCAGTGAGCCGAGACAGGGGGGCTCCTACAATGAGCAGTTCTTC	CAISEPRQGGSYNEQFF
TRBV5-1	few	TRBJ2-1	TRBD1	TGCGCCAGCATGGCCGGACAGGTCTCCTACAATGAGCAGTTCTTC	CASMAGQVSYNEQFF
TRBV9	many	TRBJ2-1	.	TGTGCCAGCAGCGTAGCTAATAGCTACAATGAGCAGTTCTTC	CASSVANSYNEQFF
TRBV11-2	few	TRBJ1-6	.	TGTGCCAGCAGCTTAGCAGGGAATAATTCACCCCTCCACTTT	CASSLAGNNSPLHF
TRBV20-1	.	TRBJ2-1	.	TGCAGTGCTAGAGATCCTGCCGGGAGCTCCTACAATGAGCAGTTCTTC	CSARDPAGSSYNEQFF
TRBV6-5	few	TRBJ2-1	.	TGTGCCAGCAGCTCCACAGCAGAGGAGCAGTTCTTC	CASSSTAEEQFF
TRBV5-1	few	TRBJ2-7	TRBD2	TGCGCCAGCAGCGCGGGACTAGCGGGAGGTCCTTATTACGAGCAGTACTTC	CASSAGLAGGPYYEQYF
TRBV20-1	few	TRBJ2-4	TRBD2	TGCAGTGCTACAGTAGCGGGGTTGGCCAAAAACATTCAGTACTTC	CSATVAGLAKNIQYF
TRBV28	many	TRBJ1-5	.	TGTGCCAGCAGTTCCATCAAGGACAGTTTTAATCAGCCCCAGCATTTT	CASSSIKDSFNQPQHF
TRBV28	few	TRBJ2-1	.	TGTGCCAGCAGCTGGGGGCAGTTAGTACAGTTCTTC	CASSWGQLVQFF
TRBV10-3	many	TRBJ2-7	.	TGTGCCATCAGTGACAGGGGTCTAACCACCTACGAGCAGTACTTC	CAISDRGLTTYEQYF
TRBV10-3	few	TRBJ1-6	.	TGTGCCATCAGTGAGTTAGACTCGGGCCAAAGTTCACCCCTCCACTTT	CAISELDSGQSSPLHF
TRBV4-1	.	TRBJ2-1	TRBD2	TGCGCCAGCAGCCAAGATTTTCTAGCGGGGGCTCTCTTCTTCGAGCAGTTCTTC	CASSQDFLAGALFFEQFF
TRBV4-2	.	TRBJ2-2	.	TGTGCCAGCAGCCGGGGACCGATGAACACCGGGGAGCTGTTTTTT	CASSRGPMNTGELFF